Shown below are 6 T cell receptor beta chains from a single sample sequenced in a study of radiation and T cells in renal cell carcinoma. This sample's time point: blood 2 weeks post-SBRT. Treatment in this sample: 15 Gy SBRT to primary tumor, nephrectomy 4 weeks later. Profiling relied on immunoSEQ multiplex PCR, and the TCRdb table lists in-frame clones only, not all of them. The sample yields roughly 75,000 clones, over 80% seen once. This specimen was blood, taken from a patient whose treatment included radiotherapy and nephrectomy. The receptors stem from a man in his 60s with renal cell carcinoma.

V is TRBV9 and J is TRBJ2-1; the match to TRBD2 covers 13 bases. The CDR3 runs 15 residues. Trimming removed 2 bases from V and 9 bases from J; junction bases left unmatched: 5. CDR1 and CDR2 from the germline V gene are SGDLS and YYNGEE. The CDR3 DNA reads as TGTGCCAGCAGCGTCACTAGCGGGAGGGCCAGTGAGCAGTTCTTC. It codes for CASSVTSGRASEQFF.

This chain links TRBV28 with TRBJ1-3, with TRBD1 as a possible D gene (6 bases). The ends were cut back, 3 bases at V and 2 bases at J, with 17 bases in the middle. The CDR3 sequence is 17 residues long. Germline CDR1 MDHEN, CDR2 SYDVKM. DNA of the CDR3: TGTGCCAGCAGTTTCCGGGCAGGGGCCATCCCTGGAAACACCATATATTTT. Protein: CASSFRAGAIPGNTIYF.

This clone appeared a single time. The chain's CDR3 is CSVAGQTTSTDTQYF. The DNA of the CDR3 is TGCAGCGTCGCAGGACAGACTACTAGCACAGATACGCAGTATTTT. The chain couples TRBV29-1 to TRBJ2-3; TRBD1 might be the D (6 bases). This CDR3 has 15 residues. The V end lost 6 bases, the J end lost 0 bases, and 16 bases lay between the germline ends. Germline V gene data show CDR1 as SQVTM and CDR2 as ANQGSEA.

CDR3 protein: CASRLRRGFQETQYF. The CDR3 coding sequence is TGTGCCAGCAGACTCCGCCGGGGATTCCAAGAGACCCAGTACTTC. The chain has TRBV28 and TRBJ2-5; tentatively, D is TRBD2 (5 bases). In germline, CDR1 is MDHEN, CDR2 SYDVKM. V was shortened by 6 bases and J by 1 base, with 15 bases between the two germline ends. The CDR3 is 15 residues long. Full variable domain (missing parts from reference TRBV28 and TRBJ2-5): DVKVTQSSRYLVKRTGEKVFLECVQDMDHENMFWYRQDPGLGLRLIYFSYDVKMKEKGDIPEGYSVSREKKERFSLILESASTNQTSMYLCASRLRRGFQETQYFGPGTRLLVL.

CDR3 protein: CASSTPTGRSGQPQHF. As DNA, the CDR3 is TGTGCCAGCAGTACTCCCACAGGGAGGTCTGGGCAGCCCCAGCATTTT. The J gene is TRBJ1-5, the V gene TRBV6-6, with D maybe TRBD1 (6 bases). The CDR3 spans 16 residues. Germline V lookup: CDR1 MNHNY, CDR2 SVGAGI (reference sequence). Trimming pared 5 bases from V and 7 bases from J, leaving 21 bases between.

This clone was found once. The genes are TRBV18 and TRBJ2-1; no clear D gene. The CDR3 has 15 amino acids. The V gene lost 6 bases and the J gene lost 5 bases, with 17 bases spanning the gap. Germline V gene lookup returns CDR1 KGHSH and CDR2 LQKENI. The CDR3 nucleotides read TGTGCCAGCTCCCTCAGCCCTAGTTCGGACAATGAGCAGTTCTTC. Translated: CASSLSPSSDNEQFF.